Described below is a single T cell receptor (beta chain) sequence and its context. The junction and the germline gene differ at one end; a read error may be behind it. To make TCR beta libraries, researchers used iRepertoire HTBI primers and Arm-PCR of CDR3 regions. TCRdb processed the multiplex PCR reads anew with MiXCR; each CDR3 protein has one entry. The sample lists about 540,000 distinct CDR3 sequences; approximately 15% were seen once. The CDR3 is 18 residues long. Germline values: CDR1 SGHRS, CDR2 YFSETQ. This record comes from a study of regulatory T cells in long-lasting Graves disease. Sample time point: newly diagnosed GD, antithyroid drugs for less than 3 months. The TCR library was made from RNA extracted from PBMCs. Xi'an, China, was home to the endocrinology department that provided patients. The sample was also linked to a second study, of T cells in Graves' hyperthyroidism and ophthalmopathy. According to that study: A set of HTBI primers served as the primers for a first-round RT-PCR of the TCR CDR3. Median prediction lead before ophthalmopathy onset was around 7 months with the model.

The sequences come from peripheral blood mononuclear cells (PBMCs), collected at new diagnosis, from a patient treated with antithyroid drugs. J is TRBJ1-4 and V is TRBV5-1; 7 nucleotides match TRBD1. This clonotype was obtained from a young man with Graves disease. The CDR3 loop is CASSLAPVGQATNEKLVF. For the CDR3, the DNA is TGCGCCAGCAGCTTGGCCCCCGTTGGACAGGCAACTAATGAAAAACTGGTTTTT.